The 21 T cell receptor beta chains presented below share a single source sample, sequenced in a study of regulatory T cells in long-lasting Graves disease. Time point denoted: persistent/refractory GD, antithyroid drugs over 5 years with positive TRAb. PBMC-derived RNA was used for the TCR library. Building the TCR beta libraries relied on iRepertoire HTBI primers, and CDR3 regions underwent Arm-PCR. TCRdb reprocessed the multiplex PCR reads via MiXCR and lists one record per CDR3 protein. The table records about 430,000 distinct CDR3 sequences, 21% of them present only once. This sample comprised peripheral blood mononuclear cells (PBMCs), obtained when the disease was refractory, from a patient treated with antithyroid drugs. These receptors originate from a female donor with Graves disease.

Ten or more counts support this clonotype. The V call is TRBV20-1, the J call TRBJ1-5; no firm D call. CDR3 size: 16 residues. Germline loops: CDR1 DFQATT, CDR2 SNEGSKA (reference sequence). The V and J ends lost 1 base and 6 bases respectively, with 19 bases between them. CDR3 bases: TGCAGTGCTAGAGTTCAAGTATCCGGTCTGCGTCAGCCCCAGCATTTT. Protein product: CSARVQVSGLRQPQHF.

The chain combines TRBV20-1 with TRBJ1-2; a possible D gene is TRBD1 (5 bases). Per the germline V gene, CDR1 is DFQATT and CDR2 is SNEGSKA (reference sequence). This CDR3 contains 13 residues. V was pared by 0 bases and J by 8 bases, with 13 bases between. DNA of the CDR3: TGCAGTGCTAGAGATTGGGGGGGGTACGGCTACACCTTC. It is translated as CSARDWGGYGYTF.

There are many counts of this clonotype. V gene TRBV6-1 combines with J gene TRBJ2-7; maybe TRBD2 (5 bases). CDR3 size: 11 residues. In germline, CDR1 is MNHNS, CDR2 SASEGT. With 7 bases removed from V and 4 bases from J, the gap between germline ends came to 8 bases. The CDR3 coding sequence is TGTGCCAGCAAAGCGGTGTACGAGCAGTACTTC. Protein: CASKAVYEQYF.

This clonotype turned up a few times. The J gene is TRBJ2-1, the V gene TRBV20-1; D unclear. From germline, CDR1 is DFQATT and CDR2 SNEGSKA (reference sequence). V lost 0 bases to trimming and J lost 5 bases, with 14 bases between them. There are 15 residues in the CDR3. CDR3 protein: CSARDNSPLNNEQFF. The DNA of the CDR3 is TGCAGTGCTAGAGACAACTCCCCTTTAAACAATGAGCAGTTCTTC.

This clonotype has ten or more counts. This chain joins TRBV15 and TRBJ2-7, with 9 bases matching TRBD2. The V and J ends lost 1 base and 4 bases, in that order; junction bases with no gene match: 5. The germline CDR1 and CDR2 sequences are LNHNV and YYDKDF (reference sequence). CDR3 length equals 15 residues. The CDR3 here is CATSRALAGVYEQYF. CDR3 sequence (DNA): TGTGCCACCAGCAGAGCATTAGCGGGAGTGTACGAGCAGTACTTC.

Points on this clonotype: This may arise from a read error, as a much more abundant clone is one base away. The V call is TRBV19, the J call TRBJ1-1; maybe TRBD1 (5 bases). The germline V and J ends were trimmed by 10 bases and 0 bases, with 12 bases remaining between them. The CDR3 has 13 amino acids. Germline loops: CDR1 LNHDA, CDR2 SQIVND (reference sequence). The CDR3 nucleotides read TGTGCCACCGAGGACACTATGAACACTGAAGCTTTCTTT. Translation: CATEDTMNTEAFF.

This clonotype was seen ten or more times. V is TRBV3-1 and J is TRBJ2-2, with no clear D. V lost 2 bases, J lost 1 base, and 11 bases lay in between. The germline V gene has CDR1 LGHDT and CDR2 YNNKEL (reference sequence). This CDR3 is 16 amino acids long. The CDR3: CASSQLAPRNTGELFF. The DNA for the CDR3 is TGTGCCAGCAGCCAACTTGCCCCCAGGAACACCGGGGAGCTGTTTTTT. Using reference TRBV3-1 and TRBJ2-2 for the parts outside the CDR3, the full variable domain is DTAVSQTPKYLVTQMGNDKSIKCEQNLGHDTMYWYKQDSKKFLKIMFSYNNKELIINETVPNRFSPKSPDKAHLNLHINSLELGDSAVYFCASSQLAPRNTGELFFGEGSRLTVL.

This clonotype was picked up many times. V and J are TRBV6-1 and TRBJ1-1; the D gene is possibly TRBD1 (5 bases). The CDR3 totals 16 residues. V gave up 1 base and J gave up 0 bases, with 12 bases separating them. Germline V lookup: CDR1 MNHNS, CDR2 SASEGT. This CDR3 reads CASSEEGTRVNTEAFF. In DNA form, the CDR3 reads TGTGCCAGCAGTGAAGAGGGGACGCGGGTGAACACTGAAGCTTTCTTT.

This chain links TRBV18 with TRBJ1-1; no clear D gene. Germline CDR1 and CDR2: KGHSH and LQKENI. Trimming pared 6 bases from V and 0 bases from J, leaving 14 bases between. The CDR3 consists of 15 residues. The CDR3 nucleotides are TGTGCCAGCTCCCCCGTAGAGGGCATGAACACTGAAGCTTTCTTT. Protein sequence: CASSPVEGMNTEAFF.

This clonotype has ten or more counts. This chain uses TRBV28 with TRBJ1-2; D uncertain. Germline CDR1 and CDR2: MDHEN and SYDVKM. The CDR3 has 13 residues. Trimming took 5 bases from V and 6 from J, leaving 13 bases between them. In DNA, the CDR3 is TGTGCCAGCAGTCCTGTGGGTGGAGATGGCTACACCTTC. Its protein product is CASSPVGGDGYTF.

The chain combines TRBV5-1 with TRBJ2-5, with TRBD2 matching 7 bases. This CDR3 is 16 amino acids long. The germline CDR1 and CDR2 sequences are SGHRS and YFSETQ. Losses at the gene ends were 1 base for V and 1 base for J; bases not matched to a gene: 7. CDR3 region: CASSLWGGELQETQYF. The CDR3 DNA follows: TGCGCCAGCAGCTTGTGGGGGGGAGAGCTCCAAGAGACCCAGTACTTC.

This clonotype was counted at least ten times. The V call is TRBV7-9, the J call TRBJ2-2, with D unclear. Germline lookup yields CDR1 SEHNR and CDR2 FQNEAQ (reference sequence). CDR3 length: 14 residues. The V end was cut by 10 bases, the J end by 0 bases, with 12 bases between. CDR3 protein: CAIPAETNTGELFF. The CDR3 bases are TGTGCCATCCCCGCGGAGACGAACACCGGGGAGCTGTTTTTT.

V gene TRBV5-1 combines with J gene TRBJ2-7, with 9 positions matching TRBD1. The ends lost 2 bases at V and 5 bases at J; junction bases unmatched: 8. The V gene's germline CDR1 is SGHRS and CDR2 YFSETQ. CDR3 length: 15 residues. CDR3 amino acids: CASSFTTGGTHEQYF. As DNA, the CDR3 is TGCGCCAGCAGCTTTACGACAGGGGGGACCCACGAGCAGTACTTC.

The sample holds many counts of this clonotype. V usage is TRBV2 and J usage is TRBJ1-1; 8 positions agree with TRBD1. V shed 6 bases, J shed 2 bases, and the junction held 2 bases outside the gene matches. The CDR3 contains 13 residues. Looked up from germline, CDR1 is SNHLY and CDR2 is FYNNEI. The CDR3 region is CASSGQGNTEAFF. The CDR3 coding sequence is TGTGCCAGCAGCGGACAGGGAAACACTGAAGCTTTCTTT. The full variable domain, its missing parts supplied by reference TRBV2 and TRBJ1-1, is EPEVTQTPSHQVTQMGQEVILRCVPISNHLYFYWYRQILGQKVEFLVSFYNNEISEKSEIFDDQFSVERPDGSNFTLKIRSTKLEDSAMYFCASSGQGNTEAFFGQGTRLTVV.

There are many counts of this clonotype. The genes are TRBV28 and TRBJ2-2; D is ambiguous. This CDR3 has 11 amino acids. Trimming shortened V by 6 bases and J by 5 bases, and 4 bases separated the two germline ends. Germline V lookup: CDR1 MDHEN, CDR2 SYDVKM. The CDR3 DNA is TGTGCCAGCAGGGGGACCGGGGAGCTGTTTTTT. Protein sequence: CASRGTGELFF. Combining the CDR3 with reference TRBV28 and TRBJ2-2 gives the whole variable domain DVKVTQSSRYLVKRTGEKVFLECVQDMDHENMFWYRQDPGLGLRLIYFSYDVKMKEKGDIPEGYSVSREKKERFSLILESASTNQTSMYLCASRGTGELFFGEGSRLTVL.

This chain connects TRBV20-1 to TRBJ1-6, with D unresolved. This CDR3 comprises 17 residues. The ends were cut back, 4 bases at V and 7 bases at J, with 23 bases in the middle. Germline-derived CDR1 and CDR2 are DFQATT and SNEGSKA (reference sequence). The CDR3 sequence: CSATPQALWGINSPLHF. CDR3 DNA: TGCAGTGCTACCCCCCAGGCACTCTGGGGTATCAATTCACCCCTCCACTTT.

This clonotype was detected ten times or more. The CDR3 coding sequence is TGTGCCAGCAGTCAGACAGGCCCCGGCGGCTATGGCTACACCTTC. This gives the protein CASSQTGPGGYGYTF. The J gene is TRBJ1-2, the V gene TRBV2, with D maybe TRBD1 (6 bases). The CDR3 is 15 amino acids. Germline CDR1 SNHLY, CDR2 FYNNEI. V was clipped by 5 bases and J by 4 bases, with 17 bases between them.

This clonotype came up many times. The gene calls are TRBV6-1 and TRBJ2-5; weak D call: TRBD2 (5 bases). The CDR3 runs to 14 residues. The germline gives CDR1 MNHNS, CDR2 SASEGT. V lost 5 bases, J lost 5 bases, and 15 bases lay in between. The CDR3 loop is CASSQVIPGETQYF. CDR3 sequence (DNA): TGTGCCAGCAGTCAAGTTATCCCGGGGGAGACCCAGTACTTC.

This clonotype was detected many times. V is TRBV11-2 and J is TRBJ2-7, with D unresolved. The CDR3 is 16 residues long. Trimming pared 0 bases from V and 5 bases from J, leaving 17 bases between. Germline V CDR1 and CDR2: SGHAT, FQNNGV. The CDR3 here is CASSLEWQARADEQYF. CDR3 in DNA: TGTGCCAGCAGCTTAGAATGGCAGGCCCGCGCGGACGAGCAGTACTTC.

Here the CDR3 reads CASSPRFGGTTSTGELFF. The CDR3 DNA reads TGTGCCAGCAGCCCTAGGTTCGGGGGGACCACGAGCACCGGGGAGCTGTTTTTT. V gene TRBV7-3 combines with J gene TRBJ2-2, with 7 bases identical to TRBD2. CDR1 is SGHTA, CDR2 FQGTGA, per germline. Unmatched junction bases numbered 16, after V lost 5 bases and J lost 4 bases. The CDR3 sequence is 18 residues long.

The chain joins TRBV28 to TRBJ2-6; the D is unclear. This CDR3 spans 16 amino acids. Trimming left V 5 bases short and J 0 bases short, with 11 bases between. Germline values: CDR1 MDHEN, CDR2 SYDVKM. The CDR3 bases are TGTGCCAGCAGTGCCGCTGGGTACTCTGGGGCCAACGTCCTGACTTTC. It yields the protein CASSAAGYSGANVLTF.